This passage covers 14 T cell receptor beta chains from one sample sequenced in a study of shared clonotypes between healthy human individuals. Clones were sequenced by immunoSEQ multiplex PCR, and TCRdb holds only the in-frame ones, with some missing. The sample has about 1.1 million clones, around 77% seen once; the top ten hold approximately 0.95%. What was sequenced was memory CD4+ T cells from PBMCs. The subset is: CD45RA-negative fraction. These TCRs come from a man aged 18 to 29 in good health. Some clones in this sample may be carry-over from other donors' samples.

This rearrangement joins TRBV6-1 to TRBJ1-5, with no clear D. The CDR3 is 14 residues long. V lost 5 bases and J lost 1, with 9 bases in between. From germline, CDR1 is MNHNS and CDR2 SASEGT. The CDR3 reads CASSKSHSNQPQHF. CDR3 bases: TGTGCCAGCAGTAAGAGCCACAGCAATCAGCCCCAGCATTTT.

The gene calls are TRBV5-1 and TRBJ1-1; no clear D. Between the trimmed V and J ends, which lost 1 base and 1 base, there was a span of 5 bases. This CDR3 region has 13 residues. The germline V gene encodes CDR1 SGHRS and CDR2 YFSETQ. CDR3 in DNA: TGCGCCAGCAGCTTGCCGGAGAACACTGAAGCTTTCTTT. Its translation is CASSLPENTEAFF. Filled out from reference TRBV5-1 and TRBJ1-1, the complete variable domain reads KAGVTQTPRYLIKTRGQQVTLSCSPISGHRSVSWYQQTPGQGLQFLFEYFSETQRNKGNFPGRFSGRQFSNSRSEMNVSTLELGDSALYLCASSLPENTEAFFGQGTRLTVV.

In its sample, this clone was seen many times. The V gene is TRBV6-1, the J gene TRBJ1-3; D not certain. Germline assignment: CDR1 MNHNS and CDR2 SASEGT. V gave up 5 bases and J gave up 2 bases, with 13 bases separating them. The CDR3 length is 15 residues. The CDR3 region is CASSTRVSAGNTIYF. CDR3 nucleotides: TGTGCCAGCAGTACCCGCGTCAGCGCTGGAAACACCATATATTTT.

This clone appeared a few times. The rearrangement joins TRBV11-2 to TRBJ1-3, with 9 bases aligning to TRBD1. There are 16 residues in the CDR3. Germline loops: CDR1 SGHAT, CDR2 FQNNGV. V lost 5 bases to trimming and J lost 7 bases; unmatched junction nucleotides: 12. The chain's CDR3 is CASSPLGTGKGNTIYF. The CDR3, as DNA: TGTGCCAGCAGCCCCCTGGGGACAGGGAAGGGTAACACCATATATTTT. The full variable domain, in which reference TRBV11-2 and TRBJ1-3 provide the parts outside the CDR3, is EAGVAQSPRYKIIEKRQSVAFWCNPISGHATLYWYQQILGQGPKLLIQFQNNGVVDDSQLPKDRFSAERLKGVDSTLKIQPAKLEDSAVYLCASSPLGTGKGNTIYFGEGSWLTVV.

The CDR3 DNA sequence: TGTGCCAGCAGACAGACCTACTACGAGCAGTACTTC. Amino acid sequence: CASRQTYYEQYF. This sequence joins TRBV6-1 and TRBJ2-7; D is undetermined. CDR3 length equals 12 residues. Germline CDR1 reads MNHNS; CDR2 reads SASEGT. The ends were cut back, 6 bases at V and 3 bases at J, with 9 bases in the middle.

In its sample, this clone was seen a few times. Here the CDR3 DNA reads TGTGCCATCAGTGAGGACCTCCAAGAGACCCAGTACTTC. This gives the protein CAISEDLQETQYF. This chain links TRBV10-3 with TRBJ2-5; D unclear. This CDR3 contains 13 residues. Looked up from germline, CDR1 is ENHRY and CDR2 is SYGVKD. Trimming took off 2 bases at V and 1 base at J, with 5 bases between the two ends.

The chain's CDR3 is CASSRTSGRDEQFF. CDR3 sequence (DNA): TGTGCCAGCAGCCGGACTAGCGGGAGGGATGAGCAGTTCTTC. The V and J genes are TRBV11-1 and TRBJ2-1, with 15 bases aligning to TRBD2. V gave up 5 bases and J gave up 8 bases; unmatched junction bases: 1. Per germline, CDR1 SGHAT and CDR2 FQDESV (reference sequence). CDR3 size: 14 residues.

The CDR3 protein is CATRGQGDVFF. The CDR3 region has the DNA TGTGCCACCAGGGGACAGGGTGACGTGTTTTTT. The chain couples TRBV10-3 to TRBJ1-4; 9 nucleotides line up with TRBD1. The CDR3 has 11 amino acids. Losses at the gene ends were 10 bases for V and 15 bases for J; bases not matched to a gene: 9. Germline V CDR1 and CDR2: ENHRY, SYGVKD.

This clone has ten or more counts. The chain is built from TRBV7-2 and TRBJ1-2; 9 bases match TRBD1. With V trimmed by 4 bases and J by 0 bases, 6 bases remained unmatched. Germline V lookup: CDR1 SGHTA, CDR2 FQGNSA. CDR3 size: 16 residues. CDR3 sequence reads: CASSSLTGGTNYGYTF. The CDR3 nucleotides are TGTGCCAGCAGCTCACTGACAGGGGGTACTAACTATGGCTACACCTTC. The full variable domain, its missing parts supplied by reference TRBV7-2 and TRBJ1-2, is GAGVSQSPSNKVTEKGKDVELRCDPISGHTALYWYRQSLGQGLEFLIYFQGNSAPDKSGLPSDRFSAERTGGSVSTLTIQRTQQEDSAVYLCASSSLTGGTNYGYTFGSGTRLTVV.

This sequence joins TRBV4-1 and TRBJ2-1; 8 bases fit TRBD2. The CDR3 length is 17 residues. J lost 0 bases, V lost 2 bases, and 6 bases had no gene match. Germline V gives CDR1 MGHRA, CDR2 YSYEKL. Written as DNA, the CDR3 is TGCGCCAGCAGCCAACACCAACTAGCGGCCTCCTACAATGAGCAGTTCTTC. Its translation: CASSQHQLAASYNEQFF.

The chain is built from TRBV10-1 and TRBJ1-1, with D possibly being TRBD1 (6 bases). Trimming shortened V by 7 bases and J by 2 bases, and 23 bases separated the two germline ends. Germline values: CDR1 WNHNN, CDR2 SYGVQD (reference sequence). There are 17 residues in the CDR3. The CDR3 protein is CASTRGGRLSLNTEAFF. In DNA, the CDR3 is TGCGCCAGCACCCGGGGGGGCAGGCTGTCATTAAACACTGAAGCTTTCTTT.

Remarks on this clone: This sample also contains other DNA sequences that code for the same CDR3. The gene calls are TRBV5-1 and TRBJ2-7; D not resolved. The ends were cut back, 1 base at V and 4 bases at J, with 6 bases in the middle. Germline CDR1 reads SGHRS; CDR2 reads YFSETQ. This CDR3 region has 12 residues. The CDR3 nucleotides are TGCGCCAGCAGCTTGACCGGTTACGAGCAGTACTTC. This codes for CASSLTGYEQYF.

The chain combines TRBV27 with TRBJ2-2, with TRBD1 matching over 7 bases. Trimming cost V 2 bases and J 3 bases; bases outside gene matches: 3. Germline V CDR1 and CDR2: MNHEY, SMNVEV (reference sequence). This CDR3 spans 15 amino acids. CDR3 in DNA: TGTGCCAGCAGTTTAAAACAGGGGTACACCGGGGAGCTGTTTTTT. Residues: CASSLKQGYTGELFF.

CDR3 coding DNA: TGTGCCAGCTCACATACGGGACCCTCATATGGCTACACCTTC. Translation gives CASSHTGPSYGYTF. The chain has TRBV18 and TRBJ1-2, with D possibly matching TRBD1 (5 bases). The V end lost 4 bases, the J end lost 5 bases, and 14 bases lay between the germline ends. Germline V gene data show CDR1 as KGHSH and CDR2 as LQKENI. The CDR3 consists of 14 residues.